This TCR beta chain was captured by sequencing in a study of blood T cells in healthy people across ages. The study, taken as a whole, reports: In the absence of known donor CMV status, changes in expanded clonotypes were possibly confounded. As age increased, TCR beta diversity per million T cells fell in a roughly linear fashion. Relative to aged donors, long-lived donors carried more naive CD4+ cells and displayed higher diversity.

Each of the donors had 9 to 10 milliliters of peripheral blood drawn into EDTA-treated Vacutainer tubes. A J-beta primer mix and a sample-barcoded 5' primer were used in a second PCR of roughly 7 to 12 cycles. MiXCR was run by TCRdb on the 5' RACE reads, yielding one entry per CDR3 protein. The sample lists approximately 780,000 distinct CDR3 sequences, approximately 24% occurring once. This clonotype was found a few times. Its antigen is unidentified. Trimming took off 4 bases at V and 7 bases at J, with 14 bases between the two ends. CDR1 is SGHRS, CDR2 YFSETQ, per germline. The length of the CDR3 is 13 residues. These records were also assigned to another study, of T cells of mothers and their children.

The sequence came from a boy younger than 18 in good health. The gene calls are TRBV5-1 and TRBJ2-5, with D tentatively TRBD1 (6 bases). The sample consisted of blood. The CDR3 DNA reads as TGCGCCAGCAGCCCCGGGACACGCGGGACCCAGTACTTC. It yields the protein CASSPGTRGTQYF.